The sequence of this TCR beta chain was determined in a study of control samples from healthy donors and cancer patients. Repertoires were generated with immunoSEQ multiplex PCR, while TCRdb's copy carries only in-frame clones and drops some. In the table there are some 130,000 clones, roughly 90% of which are singletons. The CDR3 sequence is 13 residues long. Trimming removed 5 bases from V and 5 bases from J, with 12 bases in between. Germline CDR1 MDHEN, CDR2 SYDVKM. This clone was counted once. The receptor's source is a man aged 35-49 years in good health. Sample: blood. The chain has TRBV28 and TRBJ1-2; maybe TRBD1 (5 bases). The CDR3 coding sequence is TGTGCCAGCAGTGGCGGGGGGAAGTATGGCTACACCTTC. Protein sequence: CASSGGGKYGYTF.